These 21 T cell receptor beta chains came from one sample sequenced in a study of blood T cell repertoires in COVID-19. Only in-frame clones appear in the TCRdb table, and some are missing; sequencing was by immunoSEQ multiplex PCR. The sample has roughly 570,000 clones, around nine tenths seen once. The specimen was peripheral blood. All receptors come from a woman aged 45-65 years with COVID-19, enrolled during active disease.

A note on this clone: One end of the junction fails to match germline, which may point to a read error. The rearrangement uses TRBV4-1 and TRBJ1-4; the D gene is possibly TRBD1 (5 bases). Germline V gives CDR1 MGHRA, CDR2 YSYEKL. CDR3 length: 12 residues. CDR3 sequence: CASSQELLGLTF. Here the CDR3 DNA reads TGCGCCAGCAGCCAAGAATTGCTGGGACTCACCTTT.

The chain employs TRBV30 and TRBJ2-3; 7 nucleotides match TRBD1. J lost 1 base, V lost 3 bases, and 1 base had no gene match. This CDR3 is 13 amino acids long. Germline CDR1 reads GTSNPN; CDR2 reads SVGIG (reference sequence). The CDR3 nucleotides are TGTGCCTGGAGCCAGGGGGGCACAGATACGCAGTATTTT. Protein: CAWSQGGTDTQYF.

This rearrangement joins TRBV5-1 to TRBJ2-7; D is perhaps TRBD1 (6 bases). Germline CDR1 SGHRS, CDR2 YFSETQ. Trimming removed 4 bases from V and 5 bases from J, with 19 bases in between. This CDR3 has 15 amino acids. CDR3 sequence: CASSAPGTIEHEQYF. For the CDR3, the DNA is TGCGCCAGCAGCGCGCCCGGGACAATCGAGCACGAGCAGTACTTC.

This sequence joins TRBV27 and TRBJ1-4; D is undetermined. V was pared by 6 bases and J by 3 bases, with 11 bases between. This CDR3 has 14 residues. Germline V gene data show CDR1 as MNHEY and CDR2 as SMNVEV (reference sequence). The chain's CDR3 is CASSNGLSNEKLFF. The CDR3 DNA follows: TGTGCCAGCAGCAACGGGTTATCTAATGAAAAACTGTTTTTT.

CDR3 region: CASSLSRAGVSYEQYF. The CDR3, as DNA: TGTGCCAGCAGCTTATCCCGGGCAGGGGTCTCCTACGAGCAGTACTTC. V gene TRBV7-8 combines with J gene TRBJ2-7; D might be TRBD1 (6 bases). The CDR3 covers 16 residues. V was pared by 2 bases and J by 0 bases, with 14 bases between. Germline V gene lookup returns CDR1 SGHVS and CDR2 FQNEAQ.

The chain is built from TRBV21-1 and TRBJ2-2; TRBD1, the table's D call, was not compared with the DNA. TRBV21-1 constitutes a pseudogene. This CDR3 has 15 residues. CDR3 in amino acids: CASSKATGCTGELFF. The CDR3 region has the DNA TGTGCCAGCAGCAAAGCGACAGGGTGCACCGGGGAGCTGTTTTTT.

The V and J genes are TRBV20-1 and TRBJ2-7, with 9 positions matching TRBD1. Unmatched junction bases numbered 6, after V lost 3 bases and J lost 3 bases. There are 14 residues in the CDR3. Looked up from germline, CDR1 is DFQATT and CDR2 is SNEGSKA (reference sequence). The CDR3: CSASRTGGFYEQYF. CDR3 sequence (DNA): TGCAGTGCTAGTCGTACAGGGGGCTTCTACGAGCAGTACTTC.

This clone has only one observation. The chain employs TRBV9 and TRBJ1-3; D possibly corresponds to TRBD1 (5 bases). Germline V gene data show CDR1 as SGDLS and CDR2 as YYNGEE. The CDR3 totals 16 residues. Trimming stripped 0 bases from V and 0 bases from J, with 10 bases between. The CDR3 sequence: CASSVGGAISGNTIYF. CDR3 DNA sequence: TGTGCCAGCAGCGTAGGTGGGGCGATCTCTGGAAACACCATATATTTT.

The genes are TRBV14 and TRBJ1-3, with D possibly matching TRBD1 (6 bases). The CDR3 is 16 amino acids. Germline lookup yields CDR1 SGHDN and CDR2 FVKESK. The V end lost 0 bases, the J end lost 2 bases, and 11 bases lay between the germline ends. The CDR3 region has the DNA TGTGCCAGCAGCCAAGAAGGGGGATGGACTGGAAACACCATATATTTT. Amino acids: CASSQEGGWTGNTIYF.

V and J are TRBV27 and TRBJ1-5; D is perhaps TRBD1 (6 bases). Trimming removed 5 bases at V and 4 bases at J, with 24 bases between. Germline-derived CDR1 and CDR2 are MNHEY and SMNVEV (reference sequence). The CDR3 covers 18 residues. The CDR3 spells CASSPLLGGGGGNQPQHF. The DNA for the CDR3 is TGTGCCAGCAGTCCTCTGCTCGGGGGCGGCGGGGGGAATCAGCCCCAGCATTTT.

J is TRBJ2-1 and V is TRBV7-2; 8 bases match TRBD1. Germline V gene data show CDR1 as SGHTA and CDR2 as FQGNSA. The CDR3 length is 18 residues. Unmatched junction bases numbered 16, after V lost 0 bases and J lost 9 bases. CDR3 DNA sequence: TGTGCCAGCAGCTTAGCGTCAGGTGGGACAGGACCCTATGTTGAGCAGTTCTTC. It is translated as CASSLASGGTGPYVEQFF.

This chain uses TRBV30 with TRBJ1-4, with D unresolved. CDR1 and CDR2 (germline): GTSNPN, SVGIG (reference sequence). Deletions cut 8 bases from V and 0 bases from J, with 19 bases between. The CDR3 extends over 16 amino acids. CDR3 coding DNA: TGTGCCGGGAAAGGTATGGGAGTGGCAACTAATGAAAAACTGTTTTTT. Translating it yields CAGKGMGVATNEKLFF.

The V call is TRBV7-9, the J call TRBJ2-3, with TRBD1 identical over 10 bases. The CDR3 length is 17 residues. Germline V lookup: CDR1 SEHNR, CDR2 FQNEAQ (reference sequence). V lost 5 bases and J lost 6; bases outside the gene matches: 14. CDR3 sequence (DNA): TGTGCCAGCAGCCCCTGGACAGGGGGGACGTCTGGCGATACGCAGTATTTT. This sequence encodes CASSPWTGGTSGDTQYF.

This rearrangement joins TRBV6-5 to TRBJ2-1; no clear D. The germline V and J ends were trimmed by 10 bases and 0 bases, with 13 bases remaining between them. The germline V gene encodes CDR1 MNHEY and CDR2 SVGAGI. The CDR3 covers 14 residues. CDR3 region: CANRLLLSYNEQFF. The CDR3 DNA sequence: TGTGCCAACAGACTCCTTCTCTCCTACAATGAGCAGTTCTTC.

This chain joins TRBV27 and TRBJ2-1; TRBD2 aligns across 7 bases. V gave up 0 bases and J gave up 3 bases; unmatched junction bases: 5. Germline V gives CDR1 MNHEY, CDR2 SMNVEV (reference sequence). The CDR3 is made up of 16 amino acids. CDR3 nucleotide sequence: TGTGCCAGCAGTTTATCTTGGCGGGGGAACTACAATGAGCAGTTCTTC. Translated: CASSLSWRGNYNEQFF.

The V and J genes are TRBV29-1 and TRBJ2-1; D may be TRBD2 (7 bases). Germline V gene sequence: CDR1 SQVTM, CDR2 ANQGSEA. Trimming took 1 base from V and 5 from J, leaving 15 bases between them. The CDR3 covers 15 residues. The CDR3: CSVEVGGGPDNEQFF. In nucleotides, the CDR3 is TGCAGCGTTGAAGTAGGGGGGGGGCCGGACAATGAGCAGTTCTTC.

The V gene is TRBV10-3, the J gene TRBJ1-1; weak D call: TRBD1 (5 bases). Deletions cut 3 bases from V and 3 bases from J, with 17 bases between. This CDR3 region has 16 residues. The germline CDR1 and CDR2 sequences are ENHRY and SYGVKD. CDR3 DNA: TGTGCCATCAGTGACCCCGTGGGGGAGGCGGACACTGAAGCTTTCTTT. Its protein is CAISDPVGEADTEAFF.

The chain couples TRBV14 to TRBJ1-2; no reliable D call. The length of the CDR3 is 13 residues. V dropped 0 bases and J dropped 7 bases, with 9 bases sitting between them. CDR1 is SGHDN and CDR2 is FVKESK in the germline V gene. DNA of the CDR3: TGTGCCAGCAGCCAAGATCTGGCTTCTGGCTACACCTTC. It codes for CASSQDLASGYTF.

The CDR3 coding sequence is TGCGCCAGCAGCCAGGGACTAGCGGGGGGTCTACAGACCCAGTACTTC. Translated, it gives CASSQGLAGGLQTQYF. V usage is TRBV5-1 and J usage is TRBJ2-5; 15 bases match TRBD2. The CDR3 covers 16 residues. Trimming at V came to 4 bases and at J to 6 bases, leaving 7 bases not matched to a gene. Germline CDR1 reads SGHRS; CDR2 reads YFSETQ.

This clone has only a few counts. CDR3 region: CASSRLTPTNEKLFF. For the CDR3, the DNA is TGTGCCAGCAGTAGACTTACCCCAACTAATGAAAAACTGTTTTTT. The rearrangement links TRBV7-9 to TRBJ1-4; D not certain. V was shortened by 6 bases and J by 0 bases, with 11 bases between the two germline ends. Germline V gene data show CDR1 as SEHNR and CDR2 as FQNEAQ (reference sequence). This CDR3 comprises 15 residues.

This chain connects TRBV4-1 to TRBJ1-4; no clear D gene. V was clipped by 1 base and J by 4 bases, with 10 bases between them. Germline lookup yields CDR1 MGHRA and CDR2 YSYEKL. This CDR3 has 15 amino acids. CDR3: CASSQGRSLNEKLFF. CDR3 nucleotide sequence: TGCGCCAGCAGCCAAGGGAGGTCTCTTAATGAAAAACTGTTTTTT.